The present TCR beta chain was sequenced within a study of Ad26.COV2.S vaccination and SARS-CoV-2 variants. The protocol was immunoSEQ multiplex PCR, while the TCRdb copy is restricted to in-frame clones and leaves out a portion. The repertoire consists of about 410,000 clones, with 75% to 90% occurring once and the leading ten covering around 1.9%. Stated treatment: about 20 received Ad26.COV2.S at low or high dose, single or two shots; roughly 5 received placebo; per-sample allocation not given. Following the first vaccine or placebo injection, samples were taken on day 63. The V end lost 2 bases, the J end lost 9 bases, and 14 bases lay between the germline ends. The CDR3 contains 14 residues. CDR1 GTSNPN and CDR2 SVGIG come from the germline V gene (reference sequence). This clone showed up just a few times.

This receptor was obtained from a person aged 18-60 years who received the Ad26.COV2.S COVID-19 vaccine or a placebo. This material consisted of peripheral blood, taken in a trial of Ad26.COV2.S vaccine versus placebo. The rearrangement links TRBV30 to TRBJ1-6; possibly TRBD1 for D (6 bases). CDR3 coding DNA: TGTGCCTGGAGTCCACAGGGTGGCGTTTCACCCCTCCACTTT. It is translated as CAWSPQGGVSPLHF.